These T cell receptor beta chains were read from a single sample in a study of blood T cell repertoires in COVID-19. Assay used: immunoSEQ multiplex PCR; TCRdb lists only in-frame clones, some missing. The sample contains 200,000 to 250,000 clones, 85% to 90% of which appear only once. Sequenced input: peripheral blood. The receptors derive from a man aged 30-40 years with COVID-19, enrolled during active disease. CDR3s include the opening cysteine and the closing phenylalanine or tryptophan. Fields, in order: J gene, clone size, V gene, D gene, CDR3 protein, CDR3 DNA. A D gene is named only where the DNA matches it firmly. Size is omitted from some rows. Given values are once, few, many or a class for expanded clones.

TRBJ2-7,.,TRBV19,.,CASSIVSAVEQYF,TGTGCCAGTAGTATAGTATCCGCGGTCGAGCAGTACTTC
TRBJ1-6,.,TRBV7-9,.,CASSLVGGTNSPLHF,TGTGCCAGCAGCTTAGTTGGCGGCACAAATTCACCCCTCCACTTT
TRBJ2-1,.,TRBV11-2,.,CASTLYDRGNEQFF,TGTGCCAGCACCCTATATGATAGGGGAAATGAGCAGTTCTTC
TRBJ1-1,.,TRBV6-6,TRBD1,CASTEQGGNTEAFF,TGTGCCAGTACCGAACAGGGGGGGAACACTGAAGCTTTCTTT
TRBJ2-3,.,TRBV11-3,.,CASSPRVWSDTQYF,TGTGCCAGCAGCCCGCGCGTCTGGTCAGATACGCAGTATTTT
TRBJ2-7,.,TRBV6-5,.,CASSHINEQYF,TGTGCCAGCAGTCACATCAACGAGCAGTACTTC
TRBJ2-2,.,TRBV7-9,.,CASSTTASFGRTGELFF,TGTGCCAGCAGCACAACAGCTTCTTTTGGGCGCACCGGGGAGCTGTTTTTT
TRBJ1-1,.,TRBV5-6,TRBD1,CASSPGTGNTEAFF,TGTGCCAGCAGCCCCGGGACAGGGAACACTGAAGCTTTCTTT
TRBJ2-7,.,TRBV10-3,TRBD1,CAISDKGTGVYEQYF,TGTGCCATCAGTGATAAAGGGACAGGGGTATACGAGCAGTACTTC
TRBJ1-5,.,TRBV7-2,.,CASSFPNQPQHF,TGTGCCAGCAGCTTCCCAAATCAGCCCCAGCATTTT
TRBJ2-2,.,TRBV4-3,.,CASSQVGHQAGELFF,TGCGCCAGCAGCCAAGTGGGACACCAAGCCGGGGAGCTGTTTTTT
TRBJ1-5,.,TRBV6-6,.,CASSFQGYSNQPQHF,TGTGCCAGCAGTTTCCAGGGCTATAGCAATCAGCCCCAGCATTTT
TRBJ2-5,.,TRBV6-2/TRBV6-3,TRBD2,CASSLAAGGIGETQYF,TGTGCCAGCAGCCTAGCAGCGGGGGGGATTGGAGAGACCCAGTACTTC
TRBJ1-2,.,TRBV6-2/TRBV6-3,.,CASSYSLLIGTNYGYTF,TGTGCCAGCAGTTACTCACTACTCATCGGTACTAACTATGGCTACACCTTC
TRBJ2-7,few,TRBV6-1,TRBD1,CASSEAYRGKEYF,TGTGCCAGCAGTGAAGCGTACAGGGGAAAAGAGTACTTC
TRBJ1-3,.,TRBV5-6,.,CASSVGGGPGNTIYF,TGTGCCAGCAGCGTGGGTGGAGGGCCCGGAAACACCATATATTTT
TRBJ2-1,.,TRBV19,.,CASSMQYNEQFF,TGTGCCAGTAGTATGCAGTACAATGAGCAGTTCTTC
TRBJ1-2,once,TRBV4-2,TRBD1,CASSQRGQGSRGYTF,TGTGCCAGCAGCCAAAGGGGACAGGGATCCCGCGGCTACACCTTC